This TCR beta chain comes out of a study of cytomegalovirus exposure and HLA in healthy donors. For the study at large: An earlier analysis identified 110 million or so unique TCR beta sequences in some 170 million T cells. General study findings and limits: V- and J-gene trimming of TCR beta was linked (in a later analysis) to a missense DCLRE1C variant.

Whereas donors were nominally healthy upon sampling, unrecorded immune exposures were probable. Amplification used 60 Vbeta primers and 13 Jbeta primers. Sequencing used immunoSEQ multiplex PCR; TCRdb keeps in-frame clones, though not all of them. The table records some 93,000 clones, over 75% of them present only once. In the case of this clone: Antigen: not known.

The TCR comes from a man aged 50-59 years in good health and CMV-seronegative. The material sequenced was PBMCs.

The DNA for the CDR3 is TGTGCCAGTAGTCTCAGCGGGAGGGCGTACAATGAGCAGTTCTTC. Its translation: CASSLSGRAYNEQFF. The rearrangement uses TRBV19 and TRBJ2-1, with 10 bases lining up with TRBD2. Germline loops: CDR1 LNHDA, CDR2 SQIVND (reference sequence). V lost 5 bases and J lost 4; bases outside the gene matches: 5. The CDR3 consists of 15 residues.